The present TCR beta chain was sequenced within a study of vaccination effects on CD4 cells after COVID-19. Study background: Viral peptide pool expansion of antigen-specific CD4+ T cells preceded sequencing in the ViraFEST assay.

V gave up 4 bases and J gave up 9 bases; unmatched junction bases: 14. This CDR3 is 16 amino acids long. Germline lookup yields CDR1 SGHNT and CDR2 YYREEE (reference sequence). Cells that had been cultured for 9 to 10 days were the source of isolated CD4+ T cells. Vaccinated recipients, who were negative for nucleocapsid antibodies, had no history of SARS-CoV-2 infection. Replacing half the medium with IL-2 medium was done on days 3 and 7. Sequenced by immunoSEQ multiplex PCR; TCRdb stores in-frame clones only, minus some. The sample lists tens of thousands of clones, roughly 75% seen once, with 11% in the top ten. Study outcomes and limitations: Common cold coronaviruses were cross-recognized by only 1 of 255 vaccine-induced clones in healthy vaccinees.

As for this clone: Its antigen is currently unknown.

This chain uses TRBV5-4 with TRBJ2-1, with 9 bases identical to TRBD2. Sequences were derived from CD4+ T cells from PBMCs cultured without peptide, sampled before COVID-19 vaccination. This TCR came from a human donor who received a COVID-19 vaccine. The CDR3 is CASSSGVAGGPVEQFF. CDR3 DNA: TGTGCCAGCAGCAGCGGAGTTGCGGGGGGGCCCGTTGAGCAGTTCTTC. Complete variable domain (other parts from reference TRBV5-4 and TRBJ2-1): ETGVTQSPTHLIKTRGQQVTLRCSSQSGHNTVSWYQQALGQGPQFIFQYYREEENGRGNFPPRFSGLQFPNYSSELNVNALELDDSALYLCASSSGVAGGPVEQFFGPGTRLTVL.